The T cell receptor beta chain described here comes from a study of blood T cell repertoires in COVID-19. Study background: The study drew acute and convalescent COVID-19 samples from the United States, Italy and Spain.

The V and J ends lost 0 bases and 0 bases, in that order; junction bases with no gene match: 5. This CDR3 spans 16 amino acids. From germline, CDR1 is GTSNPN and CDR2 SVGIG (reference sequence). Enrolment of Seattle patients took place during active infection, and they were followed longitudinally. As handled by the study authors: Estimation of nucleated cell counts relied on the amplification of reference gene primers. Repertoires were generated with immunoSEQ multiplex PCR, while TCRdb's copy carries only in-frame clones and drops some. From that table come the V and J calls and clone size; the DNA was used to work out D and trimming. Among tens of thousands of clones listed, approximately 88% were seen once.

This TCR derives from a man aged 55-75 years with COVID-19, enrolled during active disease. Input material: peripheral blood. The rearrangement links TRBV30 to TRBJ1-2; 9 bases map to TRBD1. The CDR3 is CAWSVPRTGANYGYTF. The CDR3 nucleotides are TGTGCCTGGAGTGTACCCCGGACAGGGGCTAACTATGGCTACACCTTC. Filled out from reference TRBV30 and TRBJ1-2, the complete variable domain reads SQTIHQWPATLVQPVGSPLSLECTVEGTSNPNLYWYRQAAGRGLQLLFYSVGIGQISSEVPQNLSASRPQDRQFILSSKKLLLSDSGFYLCAWSVPRTGANYGYTFGSGTRLTVV.